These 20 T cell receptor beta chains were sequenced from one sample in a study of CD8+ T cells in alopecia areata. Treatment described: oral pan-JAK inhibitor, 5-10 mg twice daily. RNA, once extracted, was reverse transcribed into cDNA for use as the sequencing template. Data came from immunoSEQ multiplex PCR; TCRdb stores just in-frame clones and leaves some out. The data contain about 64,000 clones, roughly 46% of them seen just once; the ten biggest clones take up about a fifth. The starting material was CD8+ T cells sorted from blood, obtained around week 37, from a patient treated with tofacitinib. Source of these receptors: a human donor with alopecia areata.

The CDR3 DNA reads TGTGCCTGGAGTGTACTAGTCGGGGACGAGCAGTACTTC. The encoded protein is CAWSVLVGDEQYF. The rearrangement joins TRBV30 to TRBJ2-7; D possibly corresponds to TRBD2 (5 bases). The V end was cut by 0 bases, the J end by 5 bases, with 11 bases between. CDR1 and CDR2 (germline): GTSNPN, SVGIG (reference sequence). CDR3 size: 13 residues.

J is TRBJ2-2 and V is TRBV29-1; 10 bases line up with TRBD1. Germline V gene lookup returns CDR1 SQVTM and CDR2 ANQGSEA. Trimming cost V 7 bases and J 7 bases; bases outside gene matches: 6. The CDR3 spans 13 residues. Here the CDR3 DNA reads TGCAGCGCGGGACAGGGGAGTAACGGGGAGCTGTTTTTT. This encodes CSAGQGSNGELFF.

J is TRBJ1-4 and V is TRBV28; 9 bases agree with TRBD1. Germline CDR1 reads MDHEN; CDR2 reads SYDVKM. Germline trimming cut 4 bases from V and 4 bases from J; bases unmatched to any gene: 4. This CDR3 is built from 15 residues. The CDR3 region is CASSWGQGHNEKLFF. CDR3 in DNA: TGTGCCAGCAGTTGGGGACAGGGCCATAATGAAAAACTGTTTTTT.

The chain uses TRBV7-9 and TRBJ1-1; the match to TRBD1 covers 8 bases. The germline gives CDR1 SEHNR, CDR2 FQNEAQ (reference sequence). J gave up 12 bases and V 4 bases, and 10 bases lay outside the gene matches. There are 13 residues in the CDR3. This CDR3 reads CASSSPRTGRTFF. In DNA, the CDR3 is TGTGCCAGCAGCTCCCCCAGGACAGGGAGGACTTTCTTT.

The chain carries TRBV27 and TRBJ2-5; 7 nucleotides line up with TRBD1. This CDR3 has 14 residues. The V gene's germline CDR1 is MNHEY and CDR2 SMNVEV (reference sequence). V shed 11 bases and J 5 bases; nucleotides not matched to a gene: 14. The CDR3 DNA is TGTGCCGCAGGGGACAGCCCCTTGGGCGAGACCCAGTACTTC. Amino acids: CAAGDSPLGETQYF.

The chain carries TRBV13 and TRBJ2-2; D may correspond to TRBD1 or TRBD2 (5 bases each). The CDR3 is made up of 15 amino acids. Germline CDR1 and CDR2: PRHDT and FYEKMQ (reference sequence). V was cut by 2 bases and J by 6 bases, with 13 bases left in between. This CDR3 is CASSLFPGSSGELFF. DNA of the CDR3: TGTGCCAGCAGCTTATTCCCAGGGAGCTCCGGGGAGCTGTTTTTT.

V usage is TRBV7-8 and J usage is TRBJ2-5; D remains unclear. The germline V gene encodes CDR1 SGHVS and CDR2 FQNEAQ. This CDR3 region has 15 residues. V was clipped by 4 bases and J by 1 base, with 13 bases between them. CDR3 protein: CASSYAASGQETQYF. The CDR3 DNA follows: TGTGCCAGCAGCTACGCGGCTAGTGGCCAAGAGACCCAGTACTTC.

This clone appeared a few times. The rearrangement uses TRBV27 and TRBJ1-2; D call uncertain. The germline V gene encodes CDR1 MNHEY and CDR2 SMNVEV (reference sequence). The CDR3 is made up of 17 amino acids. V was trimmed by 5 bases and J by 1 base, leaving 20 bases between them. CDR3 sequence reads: CASSPRTIENRNYGYTF. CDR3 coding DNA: TGTGCCAGCAGTCCACGGACTATTGAAAACCGTAACTATGGCTACACCTTC.

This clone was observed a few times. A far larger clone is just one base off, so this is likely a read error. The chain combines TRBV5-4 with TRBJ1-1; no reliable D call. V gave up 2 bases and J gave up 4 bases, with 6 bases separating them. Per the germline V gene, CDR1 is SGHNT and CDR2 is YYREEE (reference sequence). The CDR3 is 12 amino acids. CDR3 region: CASSFGSTEAFF. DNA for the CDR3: TGTGCCAGCAGCTTCGGGAGCACTGAAGCTTTCTTT.

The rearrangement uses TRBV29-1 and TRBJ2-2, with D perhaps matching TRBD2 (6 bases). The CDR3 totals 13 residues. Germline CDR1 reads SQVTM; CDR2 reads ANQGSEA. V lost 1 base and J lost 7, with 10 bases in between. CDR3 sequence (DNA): TGCAGCGTTGAAGTAACTAGCATCGGGGAGCTGTTTTTT. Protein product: CSVEVTSIGELFF.

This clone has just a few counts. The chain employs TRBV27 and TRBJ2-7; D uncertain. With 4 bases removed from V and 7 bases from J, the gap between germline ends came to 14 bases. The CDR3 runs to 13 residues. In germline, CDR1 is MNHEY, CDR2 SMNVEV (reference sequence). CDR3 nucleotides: TGTGCCAGCAGTTGGACCCTTTCGGGTGAGCAGTACTTC. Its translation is CASSWTLSGEQYF.

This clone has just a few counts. CDR3 region: CASSETGASGANVLTF. Here the CDR3 DNA reads TGTGCCAGCAGTGAGACAGGGGCGAGTGGGGCCAACGTCCTGACTTTC. The J gene is TRBJ2-6, the V gene TRBV25-1; TRBD1 aligns across 8 bases. Germline CDR1 is MGHDK and CDR2 is SYGVNS. The CDR3 consists of 16 residues. The junction had 4 bases not matched to a gene; V was cut back by 3 bases and J by 3 bases.

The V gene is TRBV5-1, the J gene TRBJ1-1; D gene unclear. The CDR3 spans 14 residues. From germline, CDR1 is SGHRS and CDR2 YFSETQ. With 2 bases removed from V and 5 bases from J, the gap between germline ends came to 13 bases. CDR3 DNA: TGCGCCAGCAGCTTCAGGACCTTCAGGACTGAAGCTTTCTTT. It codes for CASSFRTFRTEAFF.

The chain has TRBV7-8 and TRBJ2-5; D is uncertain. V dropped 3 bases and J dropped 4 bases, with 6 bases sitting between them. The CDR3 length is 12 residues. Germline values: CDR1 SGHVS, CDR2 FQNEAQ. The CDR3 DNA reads TGTGCCAGCAGCTTTCGAAGAGAGACCCAGTACTTC. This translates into CASSFRRETQYF.

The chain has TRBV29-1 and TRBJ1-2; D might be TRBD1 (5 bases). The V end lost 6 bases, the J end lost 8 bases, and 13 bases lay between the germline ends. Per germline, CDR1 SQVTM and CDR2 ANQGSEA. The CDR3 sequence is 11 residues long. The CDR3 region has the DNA TGCAGCGTCTTTAGAAGGGGCGGCTACACCTTC. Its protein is CSVFRRGGYTF.

The CDR3 loop reads CASSLSGQPYTEAFF. CDR3 nucleotides: TGTGCCAGCAGTTTATCAGGGCAGCCATACACTGAAGCTTTCTTT. The rearrangement links TRBV27 to TRBJ1-1; D remains unclear. Germline CDR1 is MNHEY and CDR2 is SMNVEV (reference sequence). The CDR3 consists of 15 residues. V lost 0 bases and J lost 3, with 11 bases in between.

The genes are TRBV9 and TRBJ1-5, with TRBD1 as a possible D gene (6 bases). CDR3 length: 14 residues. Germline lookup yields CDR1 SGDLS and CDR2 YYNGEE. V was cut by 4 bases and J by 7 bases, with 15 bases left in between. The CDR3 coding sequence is TGTGCCAGCAGCAGCAGGGGTACCGAACAGCCCCAGCATTTT. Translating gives CASSSRGTEQPQHF.

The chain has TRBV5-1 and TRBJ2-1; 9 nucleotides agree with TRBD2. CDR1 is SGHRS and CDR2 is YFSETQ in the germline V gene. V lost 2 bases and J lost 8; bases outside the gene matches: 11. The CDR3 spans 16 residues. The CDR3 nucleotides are TGCGCCAGCAGCTTTACGGGCGGGAGGGTTGGCGATGAGCAGTTCTTC. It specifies CASSFTGGRVGDEQFF.

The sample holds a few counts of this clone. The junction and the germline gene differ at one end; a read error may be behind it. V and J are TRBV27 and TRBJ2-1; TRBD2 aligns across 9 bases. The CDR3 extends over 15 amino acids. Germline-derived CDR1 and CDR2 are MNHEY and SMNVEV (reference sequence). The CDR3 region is CASSSGTSSSNEQFF. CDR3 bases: TGTGCCAGCAGTTCCGGGACTAGCTCCTCCAATGAGCAGTTCTTC.

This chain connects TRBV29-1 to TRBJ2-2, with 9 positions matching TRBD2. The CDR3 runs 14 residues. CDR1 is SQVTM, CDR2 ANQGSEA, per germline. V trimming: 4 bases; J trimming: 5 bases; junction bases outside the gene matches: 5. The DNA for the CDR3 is TGCAGCGTTGCAGAGAGCGGGAGGACCGGGGAGCTGTTTTTT. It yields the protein CSVAESGRTGELFF.